Following are 2 T cell receptor beta chains from one sample sequenced in a study of T cells after yellow fever vaccination. TCRdb processed the 5' RACE reads anew with MiXCR; each CDR3 protein has one entry. The sample has about 320,000 distinct CDR3 sequences; 3.5% to 4.5% are singletons. This sample comprised PBMCs, obtained 15 days after the yellow fever booster vaccination. These receptors all stem from a man aged 18 to 30 who received the YFV17D yellow fever vaccine.

This clonotype was recorded at least ten times. The J gene is TRBJ2-1, the V gene TRBV9; 8 bases are shared with TRBD2. V trimming: 4 bases; J trimming: 9 bases; junction bases outside the gene matches: 3. Germline lookup yields CDR1 SGDLS and CDR2 YYNGEE. This CDR3 comprises 12 residues. DNA for the CDR3: TGTGCCAGCAGCATTAGCGGGGTTGAGCAGTTCTTC. Amino acids: CASSISGVEQFF.

The sample holds a few counts of this clonotype. The chain employs TRBV5-1 and TRBJ2-2, with 9 bases identical to TRBD1. The V and J ends lost 4 bases and 5 bases, in that order; junction bases with no gene match: 9. The length of the CDR3 is 16 residues. Germline V lookup: CDR1 SGHRS, CDR2 YFSETQ. The CDR3 loop is CASSPRRTGETGELFF. CDR3 in DNA: TGCGCCAGCAGCCCCAGACGGACAGGGGAAACCGGGGAGCTGTTTTTT.